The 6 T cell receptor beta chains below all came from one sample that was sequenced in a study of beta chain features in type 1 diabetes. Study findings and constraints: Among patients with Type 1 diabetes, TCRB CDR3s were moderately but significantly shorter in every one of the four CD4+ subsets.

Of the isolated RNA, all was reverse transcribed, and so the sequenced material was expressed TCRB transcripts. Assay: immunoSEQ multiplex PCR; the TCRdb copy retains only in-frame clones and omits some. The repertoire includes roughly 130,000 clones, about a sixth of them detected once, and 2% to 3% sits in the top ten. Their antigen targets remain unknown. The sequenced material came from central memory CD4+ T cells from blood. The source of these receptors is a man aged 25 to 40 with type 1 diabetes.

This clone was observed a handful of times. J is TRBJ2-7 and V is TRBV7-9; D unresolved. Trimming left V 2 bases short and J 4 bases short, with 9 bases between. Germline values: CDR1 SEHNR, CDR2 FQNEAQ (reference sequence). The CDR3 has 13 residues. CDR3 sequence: CASSLTRQYEQYF. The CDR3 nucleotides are TGTGCCAGCAGCTTAACGCGGCAATACGAGCAGTACTTC.

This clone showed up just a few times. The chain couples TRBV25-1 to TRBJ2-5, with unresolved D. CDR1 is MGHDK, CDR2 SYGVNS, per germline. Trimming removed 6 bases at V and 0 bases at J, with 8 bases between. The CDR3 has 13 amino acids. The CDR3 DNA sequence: TGTGCCAGCAGGGACGGCAACCAAGAGACCCAGTACTTC. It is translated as CASRDGNQETQYF.

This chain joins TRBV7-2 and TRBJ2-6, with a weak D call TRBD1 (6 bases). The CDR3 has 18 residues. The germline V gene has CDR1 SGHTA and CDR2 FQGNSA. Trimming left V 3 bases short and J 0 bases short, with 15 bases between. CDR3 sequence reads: CASSLRAGVGSGANVLTF. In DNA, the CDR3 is TGTGCCAGCAGCTTGAGAGCAGGGGTGGGCTCTGGGGCCAACGTCCTGACTTTC. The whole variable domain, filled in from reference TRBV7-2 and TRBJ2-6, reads GAGVSQSPSNKVTEKGKDVELRCDPISGHTALYWYRQSLGQGLEFLIYFQGNSAPDKSGLPSDRFSAERTGGSVSTLTIQRTQQEDSAVYLCASSLRAGVGSGANVLTFGAGSRLTVL.

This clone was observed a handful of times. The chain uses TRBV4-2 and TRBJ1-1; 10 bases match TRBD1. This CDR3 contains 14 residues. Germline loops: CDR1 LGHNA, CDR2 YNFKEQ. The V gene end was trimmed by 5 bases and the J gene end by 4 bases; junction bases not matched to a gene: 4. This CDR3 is CASSTGQGITEAFF. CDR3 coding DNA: TGTGCCAGCAGCACGGGACAGGGGATCACTGAAGCTTTCTTT.

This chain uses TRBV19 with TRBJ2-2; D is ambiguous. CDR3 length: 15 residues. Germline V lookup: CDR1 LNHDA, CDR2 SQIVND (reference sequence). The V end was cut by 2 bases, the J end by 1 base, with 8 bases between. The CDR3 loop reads CASSIWAGNTGELFF. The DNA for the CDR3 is TGTGCCAGTAGTATATGGGCAGGGAACACCGGGGAGCTGTTTTTT.

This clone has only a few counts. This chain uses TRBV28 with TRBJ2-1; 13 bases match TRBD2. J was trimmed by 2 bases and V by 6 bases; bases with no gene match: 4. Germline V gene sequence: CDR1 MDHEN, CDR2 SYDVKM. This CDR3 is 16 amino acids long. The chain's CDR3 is CASSTSGGVAYNEQFF. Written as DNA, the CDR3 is TGTGCCAGCAGCACTAGCGGGGGGGTTGCCTACAATGAGCAGTTCTTC.